These T cell receptor beta chains were read from a single sample in a study of cytomegalovirus exposure and HLA in healthy donors. The data were produced by immunoSEQ multiplex PCR, yet TCRdb's version contains in-frame clones alone and is incomplete. The sample holds about 120,000 clones, roughly two thirds seen once. The specimen sequenced was PBMCs. These receptors were obtained from a man aged 25 to 45 in good health and CMV-seropositive. Both conserved end residues are part of each CDR3. The order of the fields is V gene, J gene, CDR3 protein.

TRBV2	TRBJ2-5	CASSGASLSTQYF
TRBV27	.	CASSFGHFSYEQYF
TRBV6-6	TRBJ2-7	CASSSNYEQYF
TRBV5-6	TRBJ1-1	CASSFTAGVGTEAFF
TRBV7-2	TRBJ2-7	CASSLATAYEQYF
TRBV6-4	TRBJ2-1	CASSDRGPAGYEQFF
TRBV28	TRBJ2-7	CASSLIQRNEQYF
TRBV4-2	TRBJ1-5	CASSQADGQGFQPQHF
TRBV5-4	TRBJ2-7	CASGGPSGSYEQYF
TRBV10-3	TRBJ2-1	CAIRGTSGSNEQFF
TRBV11-2	TRBJ2-7	CASSPPRASGSEQYF
TRBV28	TRBJ1-2	CASRVGTSSYGYTF
TRBV7-7	TRBJ2-1	CASSSRRTGTSHSRSYNEQFF
TRBV9	TRBJ2-1	CASSGSGGPYNEQFF
TRBV28	TRBJ2-7	CASSPSGSWYEQYF